The 14 T cell receptor beta chains below all came from one sample that was sequenced in a study of molecular identifiers for immune sequencing clone quantification. TCRdb passed the PCR reads through MiXCR, listing each CDR3 protein once. The sample records around 470,000 distinct CDR3 sequences, about 26% being singletons. The sample comprised naive CD8+ T cells from blood, with Jurkat cell RNA spiked in. The subset denotes: FACS-sorted CD8+CD4-CCR7+CD45RA+ naive T cells. The receptors derive from a human donor in good health. Some libraries in this study had Jurkat cell RNA spiked in.

A few counts support this clonotype. The chain employs TRBV7-8 and TRBJ2-5, with D perhaps TRBD1 or TRBD2 (5 bases each). The V end was cut by 0 bases, the J end by 0 bases, with 11 bases between. The CDR3 has 16 amino acids. CDR1 is SGHVS, CDR2 FQNEAQ, per germline. In nucleotides, the CDR3 is TGTGCCAGCAGCTTAGCGGTGGGGACGTACCAAGAGACCCAGTACTTC. Its protein is CASSLAVGTYQETQYF.

The chain joins TRBV27 to TRBJ2-7, with 7 bases matching TRBD2. The CDR3 is 15 amino acids. V was pared by 5 bases and J by 2 bases, with 9 bases of the junction left unmatched. CDR1 is MNHEY and CDR2 is SMNVEV in the germline V gene (reference sequence). The DNA of the CDR3 is TGTGCCAGCAGTCCCGTAGCGGGCCTAACCTACGAGCAGTACTTC. As protein: CASSPVAGLTYEQYF.

The chain couples TRBV4-1 to TRBJ1-5; 7 nucleotides agree with TRBD1. Germline V CDR1 and CDR2: MGHRA, YSYEKL. Losses at the gene ends were 1 base for V and 4 bases for J; bases not matched to a gene: 1. The CDR3 contains 14 residues. The CDR3 protein is CASSQVQGNQPQHF. CDR3 DNA: TGCGCCAGCAGCCAAGTACAGGGGAATCAGCCCCAGCATTTT.

The J gene is TRBJ1-1, the V gene TRBV2, with D maybe TRBD1 (6 bases). The CDR3 totals 14 residues. The V gene lost 6 bases and the J gene lost 1 base, with 12 bases spanning the gap. CDR1 and CDR2 (germline): SNHLY, FYNNEI. CDR3 residues: CASRGDTRNTEAFF. The DNA for the CDR3 is TGTGCCAGCAGAGGGGACACCCGGAACACTGAAGCTTTCTTT.

This clonotype showed up just a few times. The chain carries TRBV4-2 and TRBJ2-1; D gene uncertain. V was cut by 4 bases and J by 12 bases, with 13 bases left in between. Germline loops: CDR1 LGHNA, CDR2 YNFKEQ. This CDR3 comprises 12 residues. The DNA of the CDR3 is TGTGCCAGCAGCCCCCCCGGACCACCGCAGTTCTTC. This gives the protein CASSPPGPPQFF.

In its sample, this clonotype was seen a few times. The chain employs TRBV6-5 and TRBJ2-6; TRBD1 matches 7 bases. J lost 4 bases, V lost 6 bases, and 6 bases had no gene match. Germline loops: CDR1 MNHEY, CDR2 SVGAGI. This CDR3 comprises 15 residues. CDR3 in DNA: TGTGCCAGCAGCACAGGGGTTCCCGGGGCCAACGTCCTGACTTTC. Amino acid sequence: CASSTGVPGANVLTF.

The chain recombines TRBV7-6 with TRBJ2-2; 7 positions match TRBD2. Germline V gene data show CDR1 as SGHVS and CDR2 as FNYEAQ. This CDR3 contains 15 residues. Trimming cost V 5 bases and J 6 bases; bases outside gene matches: 9. The CDR3 region has the DNA TGTGCCAGCAGCCCCCTGGCGGGAGCGGCCGGGGAGCTGTTTTTT. This sequence encodes CASSPLAGAAGELFF.

This clonotype was seen once. This chain connects TRBV23-1 to TRBJ2-6; the match to TRBD2 covers 7 bases. TRBV23-1 is placed among ORFs of uncertain function. This CDR3 region has 20 residues. With 0 bases clipped from V and 2 bases from J, the junction kept 13 bases outside the gene matches. CDR3 coding DNA: TGCGCCAGCAGTCAATCGTCGGACCGGGGGGTCTATCCTGGGGCCAACGTCCTGACTTTC. Protein product: CASSQSSDRGVYPGANVLTF.

Points on this clonotype: Germline and junction disagree at one end, which may indicate a read error. V usage is TRBV4-3 and J usage is TRBJ2-3, with D possibly matching TRBD1 (6 bases). Germline assignment: CDR1 LGHNA and CDR2 YSLEER. There are 13 residues in the CDR3. The CDR3 loop is CASSPQGSDTRYF. DNA of the CDR3: TGCGCCAGCAGCCCACAGGGTTCCGATACGCGGTATTTT.

Many counts were recorded for this clonotype. J is TRBJ2-7 and V is TRBV20-1; 10 bases match TRBD2. CDR1 DFQATT and CDR2 SNEGSKA come from the germline V gene (reference sequence). CDR3 length: 12 residues. Trimming cost V 6 bases and J 3 bases; bases outside gene matches: 2. The CDR3 DNA reads as TGCAGTGCGCGGACTAGCGGCTACGAGCAGTACTTC. Amino acid sequence: CSARTSGYEQYF.

In this sample, this clonotype turned up many times. The chain combines TRBV6-5 with TRBJ1-1; D unresolved. The V end was cut by 4 bases, the J end by 7 bases, with 7 bases between. Germline V gene lookup returns CDR1 MNHEY and CDR2 SVGAGI. The CDR3 covers 11 residues. CDR3 sequence: CASSSISEAFF. As DNA, the CDR3 is TGTGCCAGCAGTTCCATCAGTGAAGCTTTCTTT.

In the case of this clonotype: Germline is not matched at one junction end, which may reflect a read error. The gene calls are TRBV7-9 and TRBJ1-1, with D maybe TRBD1 (5 bases). The CDR3 has 15 amino acids. CDR1 and CDR2 (germline): SEHNR, FQNEAQ (reference sequence). The CDR3: CACSLPLGLNTEAFF. The CDR3 nucleotides are TGTGCCTGCAGCCTCCCTTTGGGGCTGAACACTGAAGCTTTCTTT.

This clonotype has ten or more counts. This chain uses TRBV30 with TRBJ2-7, with D possibly being TRBD1 or TRBD2 (5 bases each). V gave up 1 base and J gave up 6 bases, with 13 bases separating them. The CDR3 sequence is 13 residues long. Germline CDR1 and CDR2: GTSNPN and SVGIG (reference sequence). The CDR3 coding sequence is TGTGCCTGGAGTGACGGGACCTCTGGCGAGCAGTACTTC. It is translated as CAWSDGTSGEQYF.

As to this clonotype: A read error may be the cause here, since a much bigger clone is one base away. V usage is TRBV12-3 or TRBV12-4 and J usage is TRBJ2-2, with D tentatively TRBD2 (5 bases). The CDR3 has 14 amino acids. The CDR3, as DNA: TGTGTCAGCACATCCCCCGGAGGTCCCGGGGAGCTGTTTTTT. As protein: CVSTSPGGPGELFF.